Given below is one T cell receptor (beta chain) in context. Its target is not known. Every subset's genomic DNA went evenly onto several immunoSEQ plates. In the original workflow: ImmunoSEQ sequences covered only the junction and lacked quality scores; filtering therefore differed. Sequenced by immunoSEQ multiplex PCR; TCRdb stores in-frame clones only, minus some. That table furnishes V, J and clone size, whereas the DNA furnished D and trimming. The sample has some 2,400,000 clones, under 97% seen once; the top ten hold 0.1% to 0.15%. The sample comes from a study of shared clonotypes between healthy human individuals. Study details: Per-donor plates numbered three CD4 naive, three CD4 memory, two CD8 naive and one CD8 memory.

The CDR3 consists of 15 residues. V was clipped by 1 base and J by 5 bases, with 17 bases between them. Germline assignment: CDR1 SQVTM and CDR2 ANQGSEA. Study-wide results and caveats: Clonotype sharing among donors likely depends on sequencing depth.

The TCR sequence derives from a man between 18 and 35 years old in good health. The gene calls are TRBV29-1 and TRBJ1-1; maybe TRBD1 (6 bases). Sequenced sample: naive CD4+ T cells sorted from blood. Documented subset: CD45RA+ positively selected. The chain's CDR3 is CSVEGTQGSLTEAFF. CDR3 in DNA: TGCAGCGTTGAAGGTACACAGGGAAGTTTGACTGAAGCTTTCTTT.